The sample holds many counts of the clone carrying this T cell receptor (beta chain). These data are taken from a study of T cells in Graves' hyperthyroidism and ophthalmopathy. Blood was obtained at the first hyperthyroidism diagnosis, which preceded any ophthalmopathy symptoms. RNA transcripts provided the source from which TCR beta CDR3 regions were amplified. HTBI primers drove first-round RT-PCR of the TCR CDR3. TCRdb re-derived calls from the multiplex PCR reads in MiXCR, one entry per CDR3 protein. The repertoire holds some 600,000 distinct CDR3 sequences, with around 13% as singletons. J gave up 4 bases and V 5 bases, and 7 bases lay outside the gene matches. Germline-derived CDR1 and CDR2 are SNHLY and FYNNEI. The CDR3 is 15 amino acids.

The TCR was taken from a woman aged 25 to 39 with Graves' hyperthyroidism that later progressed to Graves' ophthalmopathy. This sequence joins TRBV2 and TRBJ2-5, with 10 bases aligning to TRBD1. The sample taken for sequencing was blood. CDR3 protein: CASSLRTGGTETQYF. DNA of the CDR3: TGTGCCAGCAGTTTGAGGACAGGGGGGACAGAGACCCAGTACTTC.